What follows are 2 T cell receptor beta chains derived from one specimen sequenced in a study of blood T cell dynamics during melanoma immunotherapy. Indicated time point: pre-treatment baseline. Libraries were prepared by immunoSEQ multiplex PCR; TCRdb keeps only in-frame clonotypes and omits some of them. This table holds 1,400 to 1,500 clones, about 70% found once. The material sequenced was central memory CD8+ T cells from blood, taken from a patient treated with checkpoint blockade. These receptor sequences come from a human donor with melanoma.

The chain links TRBV27 to TRBJ2-5; 8 nucleotides align to TRBD1. The J call may be incorrect, as the DNA end agrees better with TRBJ2-7. From germline, CDR1 is MNHEY and CDR2 SMNVEV (reference sequence). CDR3 size: 14 residues. Here the CDR3 reads CASSAGNRGNEQYF. The CDR3 bases are TGTGCCAGCAGTGCGGGCAACAGGGGGAACGAGCAGTACTTC.

V and J are TRBV27 and TRBJ1-5, with 9 bases aligning to TRBD1. The V segment lost 5 bases and the J segment 0 bases; nucleotides outside the gene matches: 8. Germline V gene lookup returns CDR1 MNHEY and CDR2 SMNVEV (reference sequence). The CDR3 spans 17 residues. Here the CDR3 reads CASSPTGGGFSNQPQHF. DNA of the CDR3: TGTGCCAGCAGTCCAACAGGGGGCGGTTTTAGCAATCAGCCCCAGCATTTT.